This T cell receptor beta chain was retrieved from a study of OX40 agonist ivuxolimab in advanced cancers. Study-wide background: At 82.7% male, the cohort had a mean age of 60 years, ranging from about 23 to 79.

Worth noting for this clone: No antigen is known for it.

Generated by immunoSEQ multiplex PCR, the TCRdb table keeps only in-frame clones and is missing some. The table lists roughly 42,000 clones, 80% to 90% of them singletons. Study results and caveats: Within 6 weeks, CD4+ and CD8+ blood T cells expanded clonally at 0.1 to 3.0 mg/kg.

The origin of this receptor is an adult with an advanced solid tumor such as melanoma, head and neck, liver or kidney cancer. This specimen was CD4+ or CD8+ T cells sorted from blood, taken in a trial of the OX40 agonist ivuxolimab.

CDR3 in amino acids: CASSSSPVIDRTTNYGYTF. DNA of the CDR3: TGTGCCAGCAGCTCGTCTCCCGTGATAGACAGGACGACTAACTATGGCTACACCTTC. The chain uses TRBV11-2 and TRBJ1-2, with D possibly being TRBD1 (6 bases). Germline assignment: CDR1 SGHAT and CDR2 FQNNGV. CDR3 length equals 19 residues. With 4 bases removed from V and 0 bases from J, the gap between germline ends came to 24 bases.